This passage covers 23 T cell receptor beta chains from one sample sequenced in a study of cytomegalovirus exposure and HLA in healthy donors. Sequenced by immunoSEQ multiplex PCR; TCRdb stores in-frame clones only, minus some. In the table there are about 120,000 clones, more than 70% of which are singletons. Source material: PBMCs. Receptors originate from a woman in her twenties or thirties in good health and CMV-seronegative.

A few counts support this clone. J is TRBJ1-2 and V is TRBV27, with D tentatively TRBD1 (5 bases). The CDR3 totals 13 residues. Trimming shortened V by 5 bases and J by 4 bases, and 11 bases separated the two germline ends. In germline, CDR1 is MNHEY, CDR2 SMNVEV (reference sequence). The CDR3 DNA follows: TGTGCCAGCAGTCCAGGGTTCCCCTATGGCTACACCTTC. Its translation is CASSPGFPYGYTF.

This chain uses TRBV5-1 with TRBJ2-5; 9 bases fit TRBD1. V was clipped by 4 bases and J by 2 bases; unmatched bases: 9. CDR3 length: 16 amino acids. The germline gives CDR1 SGHRS, CDR2 YFSETQ. CDR3 amino acids: CASSISGTGRQETQYF. For the CDR3, the DNA is TGCGCCAGCAGCATTTCCGGGACAGGGCGGCAAGAGACCCAGTACTTC. Based on the CDR3 plus reference TRBV5-1 and TRBJ2-5, the full variable domain is KAGVTQTPRYLIKTRGQQVTLSCSPISGHRSVSWYQQTPGQGLQFLFEYFSETQRNKGNFPGRFSGRQFSNSRSEMNVSTLELGDSALYLCASSISGTGRQETQYFGPGTRLLVL.

This clone appeared once. This sample includes further DNA sequences coding for the same CDR3. The gene calls are TRBV30 and TRBJ2-1; TRBD2 aligns across 8 bases. CDR1 and CDR2 (germline): GTSNPN, SVGIG (reference sequence). The CDR3 length is 14 residues. J was trimmed by 8 bases and V by 1 base; bases with no gene match: 7. The CDR3 nucleotides are TGTGCCTGGAGTGGTCGGGGGGGTTTTTATGAGCAGTTCTTC. It encodes CAWSGRGGFYEQFF.

This clone turned up a few times. V and J are TRBV7-2 and TRBJ1-4, with 9 bases identical to TRBD1. In germline, CDR1 is SGHTA, CDR2 FQGNSA. V shed 5 bases, J shed 9 bases, and the junction held 4 bases outside the gene matches. CDR3 size: 13 residues. As DNA, the CDR3 is TGTGCCAGCAGCACCGGACAGGGGCAAAAACTGTTTTTT. Translation gives CASSTGQGQKLFF.

This sequence joins TRBV7-9 and TRBJ1-3; TRBD1 might be the D (6 bases). Germline CDR1 SEHNR, CDR2 FQNEAQ (reference sequence). V lost 4 bases and J lost 0, with 13 bases in between. The CDR3 extends over 16 amino acids. CDR3 residues: CASSSTQGHSGNTIYF. The DNA for the CDR3 is TGTGCCAGCAGCTCCACCCAGGGGCACTCTGGAAACACCATATATTTT.

The genes are TRBV30 and TRBJ2-5; D is undetermined. Germline V gives CDR1 GTSNPN, CDR2 SVGIG (reference sequence). CDR3 size: 13 residues. V was pared by 0 bases and J by 0 bases, with 5 bases between. The CDR3 sequence: CAWSVLHQETQYF. In nucleotides, the CDR3 is TGTGCCTGGAGTGTACTTCACCAAGAGACCCAGTACTTC. The full variable domain, rest sourced from reference TRBV30 and TRBJ2-5, is SQTIHQWPATLVQPVGSPLSLECTVEGTSNPNLYWYRQAAGRGLQLLFYSVGIGQISSEVPQNLSASRPQDRQFILSSKKLLLSDSGFYLCAWSVLHQETQYFGPGTRLLVL.

The chain combines TRBV2 with TRBJ2-6, with 9 bases identical to TRBD1. The germline V gene has CDR1 SNHLY and CDR2 FYNNEI. J gave up 0 bases and V 6 bases, and 6 bases lay outside the gene matches. The CDR3 is 17 amino acids. The CDR3 sequence: CASRAGQGSSGANVLTF. Written as DNA, the CDR3 is TGTGCCAGCAGAGCGGGACAGGGTAGCTCTGGGGCCAACGTCCTGACTTTC.

This clone was seen only a few times. The same CDR3 can be traced to other DNA sequences in this sample. This sequence joins TRBV7-2 and TRBJ2-5; 10 bases match TRBD2. J gave up 4 bases and V 1 base, and 3 bases lay outside the gene matches. Germline values: CDR1 SGHTA, CDR2 FQGNSA. The CDR3 loop spans 15 amino acids. The CDR3 region has the DNA TGTGCCAGCAGCTTAGGGCTAGCGGGGGCAGAGACCCAGTACTTC. It yields the protein CASSLGLAGAETQYF.

This clone occurred a few times. The J gene is TRBJ2-7, the V gene TRBV5-1; a possible D gene is TRBD1 (6 bases). Per the germline V gene, CDR1 is SGHRS and CDR2 is YFSETQ. CDR3 length: 14 amino acids. Trimming left V 0 bases short and J 1 base short, with 8 bases between. The DNA of the CDR3 is TGCGCCAGCAGCTTGGGGACAGCGTCCTACGAGCAGTACTTC. Translated: CASSLGTASYEQYF.

The rearrangement joins TRBV7-2 to TRBJ1-5, with D tentatively TRBD1 (5 bases). The CDR3 contains 13 residues. Germline lookup yields CDR1 SGHTA and CDR2 FQGNSA. Trimming pared 6 bases from V and 4 bases from J, leaving 10 bases between. The CDR3 region is CASRLGVNQPQHF. In DNA form, the CDR3 reads TGTGCCAGCAGGCTAGGGGTGAATCAGCCCCAGCATTTT.

The chain uses TRBV7-2 and TRBJ1-1; D is possibly TRBD1 (5 bases). This CDR3 contains 13 residues. CDR1 and CDR2 from the germline V gene are SGHTA and FQGNSA. V was cut by 0 bases and J by 12 bases, with 14 bases left in between. DNA for the CDR3: TGTGCCAGCAGCTTAGCGGGCAGGGATGAGTCTTTCTTT. Protein sequence: CASSLAGRDESFF.

This chain uses TRBV19 with TRBJ1-4; D is ambiguous. Germline values: CDR1 LNHDA, CDR2 SQIVND (reference sequence). Between the trimmed V and J ends, which lost 1 base and 5 bases, there was a span of 11 bases. The CDR3 extends over 15 amino acids. The chain's CDR3 is CASSIVRTINEKLFF. DNA for the CDR3: TGTGCCAGTAGTATAGTCAGGACTATCAATGAAAAACTGTTTTTT.

This rearrangement joins TRBV5-4 to TRBJ2-7, with D possibly TRBD1 on 6 matching bases. Trimming shortened V by 2 bases and J by 3 bases, and 9 bases separated the two germline ends. The CDR3 runs 13 residues. Per germline, CDR1 SGHNT and CDR2 YYREEE (reference sequence). The CDR3 is CASSFPGVYEQYF. CDR3 in DNA: TGTGCCAGCAGCTTCCCAGGGGTCTACGAGCAGTACTTC.

This chain links TRBV10-3 with TRBJ1-2; TRBD1 aligns across 7 bases. The V gene's germline CDR1 is ENHRY and CDR2 SYGVKD. V lost 2 bases and J lost 2; bases outside the gene matches: 8. CDR3 size: 16 residues. The DNA for the CDR3 is TGTGCCATCAGTGAGCCCCGGACAGGATTGAACTATGGCTACACCTTC. It yields the protein CAISEPRTGLNYGYTF.

This chain joins TRBV5-4 and TRBJ2-4; 7 nucleotides line up with TRBD1. The germline CDR1 and CDR2 sequences are SGHNT and YYREEE (reference sequence). With 4 bases clipped from V and 4 bases from J, the junction kept 8 bases outside the gene matches. The CDR3 contains 15 residues. DNA of the CDR3: TGTGCCAGCAGCCCCGTGGGACAGACAAAAAACATTCAGTACTTC. Translation gives CASSPVGQTKNIQYF. The variable domain in full, with the rest retrieved from reference TRBV5-4 and TRBJ2-4, is ETGVTQSPTHLIKTRGQQVTLRCSSQSGHNTVSWYQQALGQGPQFIFQYYREEENGRGNFPPRFSGLQFPNYSSELNVNALELDDSALYLCASSPVGQTKNIQYFGAGTRLSVL.

The chain links TRBV5-1 to TRBJ1-4; D not resolved. The V end lost 4 bases, the J end lost 8 bases, and 15 bases lay between the germline ends. CDR1 is SGHRS and CDR2 is YFSETQ in the germline V gene. This CDR3 contains 14 residues. The CDR3: CASSLEAGNEKLFF. The CDR3, as DNA: TGCGCCAGCAGCCTGGAAGCGGGAAACGAAAAACTGTTTTTT.

The chain has TRBV6-5 and TRBJ1-2; 9 positions agree with TRBD1. Germline V gene sequence: CDR1 MNHEY, CDR2 SVGAGI. V gave up 6 bases and J gave up 7 bases; unmatched junction bases: 0. The CDR3 extends over 11 amino acids. In DNA form, the CDR3 reads TGTGCCAGCAGGACAGGGGGTGGCTACACCTTC. Its protein is CASRTGGGYTF.

This chain links TRBV4-2 with TRBJ2-7, with 13 nucleotides matching TRBD2. Germline CDR1 LGHNA, CDR2 YNFKEQ. The CDR3 is 16 residues long. Trimming took 1 base from V and 0 from J; bases not matched to a gene: 0. DNA of the CDR3: TGTGCCAGCAGCCAAGGACTAGCGGGGGGCTCCTACGAGCAGTACTTC. Protein product: CASSQGLAGGSYEQYF.

This chain links TRBV18 with TRBJ1-6; D gene ambiguous. The V gene lost 3 bases and the J gene lost 7 bases, with 13 bases spanning the gap. CDR1 is KGHSH and CDR2 is LQKENI in the germline V gene. The CDR3 contains 15 residues. The CDR3: CASSPRGQYNSPLHF. The CDR3 coding sequence is TGTGCCAGCTCACCCCGCGGTCAGTACAATTCACCCCTCCACTTT.

The V gene is TRBV6-1, the J gene TRBJ1-4; 8 bases are a match to TRBD1. Per the germline V gene, CDR1 is MNHNS and CDR2 is SASEGT. The V gene end was trimmed by 6 bases and the J gene end by 3 bases; junction bases not matched to a gene: 6. The CDR3 contains 15 residues. The CDR3 nucleotides are TGTGCCAGCAGCACTAGGACAGGGCCTAATGAAAAACTGTTTTTT. Amino acids: CASSTRTGPNEKLFF.

The V gene is TRBV7-2, the J gene TRBJ1-3, with 10 bases fitting TRBD1. This CDR3 contains 15 residues. Germline CDR1 reads SGHTA; CDR2 reads FQGNSA. The trim removed 6 bases at V and 10 bases at J, leaving 12 bases unmatched. As DNA, the CDR3 is TGTGCCAGCAGGTTTAGGCCGGGACAGGGGCAAACCATATATTTT. It yields the protein CASRFRPGQGQTIYF.

The chain links TRBV4-1 to TRBJ2-2, with 15 bases identical to TRBD2. There are 20 residues in the CDR3. Germline trimming cut 3 bases from V and 3 bases from J; bases unmatched to any gene: 11. Germline loops: CDR1 MGHRA, CDR2 YSYEKL. As DNA, the CDR3 is TGCGCCAGCAGCCACCCACCGCCAGGACTAGCGGGGGGGTACACCGGGGAGCTGTTTTTT. Its protein product is CASSHPPPGLAGGYTGELFF.

The rearrangement joins TRBV27 to TRBJ2-7, with TRBD1 as a possible D gene (6 bases). Germline V gene data show CDR1 as MNHEY and CDR2 as SMNVEV (reference sequence). V was clipped by 4 bases and J by 2 bases, with 12 bases between them. This CDR3 is built from 14 residues. The CDR3: CASSSGQTPYEQYF. The CDR3 DNA reads TGTGCCAGCAGTTCAGGACAGACTCCCTACGAGCAGTACTTC.